This T cell receptor beta chain appears in the sequencing data of a study of blood T cell repertoires in COVID-19. Study as a whole: COVID-19 samples, acute and convalescent, were from the United States, Italy and Spain. T cells, B-cell-depleted T cells, or PBMCs supplied cDNA or gDNA.

The germline V gene has CDR1 SGHAT and CDR2 FQNNGV. CDR3 length equals 15 residues. Unmatched junction bases numbered 4, after V lost 1 base and J lost 2 bases. Participants came from around 25 US areas, aged about 18 to 100 years. Clinical history reported by participants formed the basis on which cohorts were assigned. Repertoires were generated with immunoSEQ multiplex PCR, while TCRdb's copy carries only in-frame clones and drops some. In the table there are fewer than 250,000 clones, roughly 82% of which are singletons. The genes are TRBV11-2 and TRBJ2-7, with TRBD2 matching over 8 bases. Sequenced material: PBMCs or T cells enriched from blood (not recorded which). This receptor was obtained from a woman aged 45-65 years who had recovered from COVID-19. The DNA for the CDR3 is TGTGCCAGCAGCTTAGGGCGGGGGGAAACCTACGAGCAGTACTTC. This sequence encodes CASSLGRGETYEQYF.